A single sample is the source of the 10 T cell receptor beta chains below, sequenced in a study of blood T cell repertoires in COVID-19. The repertoire was sequenced with immunoSEQ multiplex PCR; TCRdb's copy has only in-frame clones and lacks some. The table records about 260,000 clones, 87% of them present only once. The sample was peripheral blood. All receptors come from a woman between 40 and 55 years old who had recovered from COVID-19.

The J gene is TRBJ2-5, the V gene TRBV2; the D gene is possibly TRBD2 (6 bases). The CDR3 covers 16 residues. The V end was cut by 2 bases, the J end by 1 base, with 14 bases between. Germline V gene lookup returns CDR1 SNHLY and CDR2 FYNNEI. CDR3 sequence: CASSENWGVGQETQYF. The CDR3 DNA reads as TGTGCCAGCAGTGAAAACTGGGGGGTCGGCCAAGAGACCCAGTACTTC.

This clone was detected only a few times. The rearrangement joins TRBV6-2 or TRBV6-3 to TRBJ2-7, with TRBD2 identical over 13 bases. CDR1 is MNHEY and CDR2 is SVGEGT in the germline V gene. With V trimmed by 6 bases and J by 2 bases, 13 bases remained unmatched. CDR3 size: 18 residues. Here the CDR3 DNA reads TGTGCCAGCAGCCAACCGCCCCCACTAGCGGGGGGGACCTACGAGCAGTACTTC. Amino acid sequence: CASSQPPPLAGGTYEQYF.

This sequence joins TRBV19 and TRBJ1-4, with 7 bases identical to TRBD1. The CDR3 runs to 15 residues. CDR1 and CDR2 (germline): LNHDA, SQIVND (reference sequence). Trimming removed 5 bases from V and 1 base from J; junction bases left unmatched: 4. CDR3 amino acids: CASSPHRGTNEKLFF. DNA of the CDR3: TGTGCCAGTAGTCCTCACAGGGGAACTAATGAAAAACTGTTTTTT.

The chain links TRBV11-2 to TRBJ1-1; D is unresolved. The V end was cut by 3 bases, the J end by 2 bases, with 10 bases between. Germline V gene sequence: CDR1 SGHAT, CDR2 FQNNGV. CDR3 length: 14 residues. CDR3 region: CASSLGLINTEAFF. CDR3 nucleotide sequence: TGTGCCAGCAGCTTGGGCCTGATTAACACTGAAGCTTTCTTT.

In the case of this clone: This specimen includes other DNA sequences encoding the same CDR3. The chain joins TRBV6-2 or TRBV6-3 to TRBJ1-3; possibly TRBD1 for D (6 bases). There are 15 residues in the CDR3. Germline CDR1 reads MNHEY; CDR2 reads SVGEGT. V dropped 5 bases and J dropped 0 bases, with 11 bases sitting between them. CDR3 in DNA: TGTGCCAGCAGTGCCGGGACATCCTCTGGAAACACCATATATTTT. This encodes CASSAGTSSGNTIYF.

The chain recombines TRBV5-1 with TRBJ1-3, with 11 positions matching TRBD1. CDR1 is SGHRS, CDR2 YFSETQ, per germline. There are 17 residues in the CDR3. Trimming took 4 bases from V and 0 from J; bases not matched to a gene: 6. This CDR3 is CASSPTGQGDSGNTIYF. The CDR3 DNA reads as TGCGCCAGCAGCCCCACGGGACAGGGGGACTCTGGAAACACCATATATTTT.

This chain uses TRBV5-6 with TRBJ2-1; D unresolved. Germline CDR1 reads SGHDT; CDR2 reads YYEEEE. The V end lost 4 bases, the J end lost 8 bases, and 13 bases lay between the germline ends. The CDR3 totals 13 residues. Here the CDR3 DNA reads TGTGCCAGCAGCCCCCCGATCGCGCATGAGCAGTTCTTC. Translated: CASSPPIAHEQFF.

The V gene is TRBV18, the J gene TRBJ1-3, with 9 bases fitting TRBD1. Trimming removed 3 bases from V and 6 bases from J; junction bases left unmatched: 6. The CDR3 length is 15 residues. CDR1 and CDR2 from the germline V gene are KGHSH and LQKENI. CDR3 protein: CASSPSGQGQNTIYF. The CDR3 DNA is TGTGCCAGCTCACCTTCCGGACAGGGGCAAAACACCATATATTTT. Together with reference TRBV18 and TRBJ1-3, the CDR3 gives the full variable domain: NAGVMQNPRHLVRRRGQEARLRCSPMKGHSHVYWYRQLPEEGLKFMVYLQKENIIDESGMPKERFSAEFPKEGPSILRIQQVVRGDSAAYFCASSPSGQGQNTIYFGEGSWLTVV.

The gene calls are TRBV10-2 and TRBJ2-7; no firm D call. Trimming removed 3 bases at V and 9 bases at J, with 12 bases between. CDR1 and CDR2 (germline): WSHSY, SAAADI. CDR3 length equals 12 residues. The CDR3 protein is CASSEVRSGQYF. The CDR3 DNA is TGCGCCAGCAGTGAAGTCCGGTCAGGGCAGTACTTC.

The gene calls are TRBV5-1 and TRBJ2-5; the D gene is possibly TRBD2 (6 bases). V gave up 0 bases and J gave up 7 bases, with 13 bases separating them. The length of the CDR3 is 14 residues. In germline, CDR1 is SGHRS, CDR2 YFSETQ. The CDR3 is CASSLDVLGGTQYF. The CDR3 DNA follows: TGCGCCAGCAGCTTGGACGTGCTGGGGGGGACCCAGTACTTC.